The 12 T cell receptor beta chains presented below share a single source sample, sequenced in a study of blood T cells in healthy people across ages. PCR was performed a second time for about 6 to 12 cycles using a sample-barcoded 5' primer and a J-beta primer mix. TCRdb re-analysed the 5' RACE reads in MiXCR, keeping a single row per CDR3 protein. Here the sample spans 780,000 or so distinct CDR3 sequences, approximately 55% being singletons. The specimen was blood. These receptors all come from a man of 80 years or more in good health.

The V call is TRBV24-1, the J call TRBJ2-7; D ambiguous. V dropped 6 bases and J dropped 5 bases, with 7 bases sitting between them. The CDR3 runs 11 residues. Germline CDR1 is KGHDR and CDR2 is SFDVKD. The CDR3 spells CATSFTHEQYF. For the CDR3, the DNA is TGTGCCACCAGTTTCACGCACGAGCAGTACTTC.

V and J are TRBV7-2 and TRBJ2-7, with TRBD1 identical over 8 bases. The germline CDR1 and CDR2 sequences are SGHTA and FQGNSA. The CDR3 spans 14 residues. Trimming cost V 0 bases and J 6 bases; bases outside gene matches: 4. DNA of the CDR3: TGTGCCAGCAGCTTAGCTCCGACAGGGGCCGAGCAGTACTTC. Protein: CASSLAPTGAEQYF. Filled out from reference TRBV7-2 and TRBJ2-7, the complete variable domain reads GAGVSQSPSNKVTEKGKDVELRCDPISGHTALYWYRQSLGQGLEFLIYFQGNSAPDKSGLPSDRFSAERTGGSVSTLTIQRTQQEDSAVYLCASSLAPTGAEQYFGPGTRLTVT.

The chain combines TRBV2 with TRBJ1-5; 7 nucleotides match TRBD1. Germline V gene lookup returns CDR1 SNHLY and CDR2 FYNNEI. The length of the CDR3 is 13 residues. With V trimmed by 8 bases and J by 5 bases, 6 bases remained unmatched. CDR3 sequence (DNA): TGTGCCAGCGCCGGGACAGACTATCAGCCCCAGCATTTT. It translates to CASAGTDYQPQHF.

This sequence joins TRBV12-5 and TRBJ2-1; 12 bases are shared with TRBD2. This CDR3 has 17 residues. CDR1 is LGHNT and CDR2 is FRNRAP in the germline V gene. Trimming removed 5 bases from V and 4 bases from J; junction bases left unmatched: 9. The CDR3 bases are TGTGCTAGTGGTCCCTACAGGACTAGCGGGACATACAATGAGCAGTTCTTC. Its protein is CASGPYRTSGTYNEQFF. Full variable domain (outside the CDR3, taken from reference TRBV12-5 and TRBJ2-1): DARVTQTPRHKVTEMGQEVTMRCQPILGHNTVFWYRQTMMQGLELLAYFRNRAPLDDSGMPKDRFSAEMPDATLATLKIQPSEPRDSAVYFCASGPYRTSGTYNEQFFGPGTRLTVL.

V usage is TRBV7-2 and J usage is TRBJ2-4; 9 bases line up with TRBD2. V gave up 4 bases and J gave up 8 bases; unmatched junction bases: 21. Germline V lookup: CDR1 SGHTA, CDR2 FQGNSA. This CDR3 has 19 residues. The CDR3 here is CASSSSRTSGWRKEDIQYF. Here the CDR3 DNA reads TGTGCCAGCAGCTCCTCACGTACTAGCGGGTGGCGGAAGGAAGACATTCAGTACTTC.

The genes are TRBV2 and TRBJ2-6, with 9 bases lining up with TRBD1. CDR3 length equals 20 residues. Germline assignment: CDR1 SNHLY and CDR2 FYNNEI. The junction had 15 bases not matched to a gene; V was cut back by 6 bases and J by 0 bases. The CDR3 loop is CASRSFLRTGVGSGANVLTF. For the CDR3, the DNA is TGTGCCAGCAGGTCATTTTTAAGGACAGGGGTTGGCTCTGGGGCCAACGTCCTGACTTTC.

This chain uses TRBV12-3 or TRBV12-4 with TRBJ2-7, with 9 bases identical to TRBD1. V gave up 9 bases and J gave up 4 bases; unmatched junction bases: 10. CDR3 length: 14 amino acids. The CDR3 DNA is TGTGCCAGTTGTGCGGACAGGGGCTTTTACGAGCAGTACTTC. As protein: CASCADRGFYEQYF.

The chain carries TRBV2 and TRBJ1-1; D is possibly TRBD1 (5 bases). Germline lookup yields CDR1 SNHLY and CDR2 FYNNEI. V lost 7 bases, J lost 1 base, and 13 bases lay in between. The CDR3 runs to 14 residues. In DNA form, the CDR3 reads TGTGCCAGCAAAGGAGGGGTTGGGAACACTGAAGCTTTCTTT. Translated, it gives CASKGGVGNTEAFF.

The chain has TRBV7-9 and TRBJ2-1; maybe TRBD1 (5 bases). Trimming took off 5 bases at V and 8 bases at J, with 19 bases between the two ends. Germline V gene data show CDR1 as SEHNR and CDR2 as FQNEAQ (reference sequence). The CDR3 is made up of 15 amino acids. In DNA form, the CDR3 reads TGTGCCAGCAGCCCGCGACAGCAAATAAAGCATGAGCAGTTCTTC. Its translation: CASSPRQQIKHEQFF.

The chain carries TRBV7-9 and TRBJ2-5; 9 positions match TRBD2. The CDR3 runs 15 residues. From germline, CDR1 is SEHNR and CDR2 FQNEAQ (reference sequence). Losses at the gene ends were 2 bases for V and 3 bases for J; bases not matched to a gene: 4. CDR3 bases: TGTGCCAGCAGCTTACTCCTAGCGGGAAAAGAGACCCAGTACTTC. Translation gives CASSLLLAGKETQYF.

The sample holds a few counts of this clonotype. The chain recombines TRBV27 with TRBJ1-5; D is perhaps TRBD1 (6 bases). Trimming removed 6 bases from V and 7 bases from J, with 16 bases in between. The germline gives CDR1 MNHEY, CDR2 SMNVEV (reference sequence). This CDR3 has 14 amino acids. CDR3 amino acids: CASRDQGTQQPQHF. CDR3 DNA: TGTGCCAGCAGGGATCAGGGGACTCAGCAGCCCCAGCATTTT.

The V call is TRBV29-1, the J call TRBJ2-5; D is uncertain. The germline gives CDR1 SQVTM, CDR2 ANQGSEA. This CDR3 is 12 amino acids long. Trimming shortened V by 7 bases and J by 2 bases, and 11 bases separated the two germline ends. CDR3 sequence: CSAGVVQETQYF. Written as DNA, the CDR3 is TGCAGCGCTGGAGTGGTTCAAGAGACCCAGTACTTC.